This passage covers 8 T cell receptor beta chains from one sample sequenced in a study of shared clonotypes between healthy human individuals. The method was immunoSEQ multiplex PCR; TCRdb's version includes in-frame clones alone and lacks a portion of them. The sample consists of 2 million to 3 million clones, roughly 93% of them appearing once. The specimen sequenced was naive CD4+ T cells from PBMCs. Subset specified: CD45RA+ positively selected. These receptors came from a man younger than 35 in good health. Some clones in this sample may be carry-over from other donors' samples.

The chain has TRBV9 and TRBJ2-2; TRBD2 is a possible D gene (5 bases). Germline-derived CDR1 and CDR2 are SGDLS and YYNGEE. V was clipped by 4 bases and J by 1 base, with 8 bases between them. CDR3 size: 14 residues. CDR3 loop: CASSSGKNTGELFF. Here the CDR3 DNA reads TGTGCCAGCAGCAGCGGAAAGAACACCGGGGAGCTGTTTTTT.

The chain has TRBV7-2 and TRBJ2-1; no clear D gene. The CDR3 totals 15 residues. With 5 bases removed from V and 0 bases from J, the gap between germline ends came to 11 bases. From germline, CDR1 is SGHTA and CDR2 FQGNSA. The CDR3 nucleotides read TGTGCCAGCAGCCCGGACCACAGCTCCTACAATGAGCAGTTCTTC. As protein: CASSPDHSSYNEQFF.

The chain recombines TRBV7-7 with TRBJ2-2, with 11 positions matching TRBD2. CDR1 and CDR2 from the germline V gene are SSHAT and FNYEAQ (reference sequence). V gave up 5 bases and J gave up 6 bases; unmatched junction bases: 8. The CDR3 loop spans 16 amino acids. The chain's CDR3 is CASSPQLAGVSGELFF. CDR3 nucleotides: TGTGCCAGCAGCCCTCAACTAGCGGGAGTTTCCGGGGAGCTGTTTTTT.

CDR3 region: CASSQDLRVREDGSSETQYF. CDR3 DNA sequence: TGCGCCAGCAGCCAAGATTTGAGGGTGCGGGAGGACGGGAGTAGTGAGACCCAGTACTTC. This chain joins TRBV4-3 and TRBJ2-5, with 8 bases aligning to TRBD2. This CDR3 comprises 20 residues. The V segment lost 0 bases and the J segment 5 bases; nucleotides outside the gene matches: 20. Germline V gene lookup returns CDR1 LGHNA and CDR2 YSLEER.

This CDR3 is CASSPHGAVGYEQYF. CDR3 nucleotides: TGTGCCAGCAGCCCCCATGGAGCGGTGGGCTACGAGCAGTACTTC. V is TRBV9 and J is TRBJ2-7; D is possibly TRBD2 (5 bases). The CDR3 totals 15 residues. The germline CDR1 and CDR2 sequences are SGDLS and YYNGEE. V lost 4 bases to trimming and J lost 3 bases, with 17 bases between them.

The rearrangement joins TRBV27 to TRBJ2-2; the match to TRBD2 covers 11 bases. CDR1 is MNHEY and CDR2 is SMNVEV in the germline V gene (reference sequence). This CDR3 is built from 15 residues. V shed 11 bases, J shed 1 base, and the junction held 6 bases outside the gene matches. This CDR3 is CASGTSGENTGELFF. The CDR3 nucleotides are TGTGCCTCCGGGACTAGCGGAGAGAACACCGGGGAGCTGTTTTTT.

The chain recombines TRBV7-2 with TRBJ2-1, with 12 bases matching TRBD2. Germline lookup yields CDR1 SGHTA and CDR2 FQGNSA. The ends lost 2 bases at V and 3 bases at J; junction bases unmatched: 2. CDR3 length: 16 residues. CDR3 in amino acids: CASSLRGLAGYNEQFF. DNA of the CDR3: TGTGCCAGCAGCTTAAGGGGACTAGCGGGCTACAATGAGCAGTTCTTC.

The gene calls are TRBV6-1 and TRBJ2-4; no definite D call. In germline, CDR1 is MNHNS, CDR2 SASEGT. This CDR3 spans 14 amino acids. V was trimmed by 5 bases and J by 3 bases, leaving 11 bases between them. The CDR3 sequence is CASSFRDGKNIQYF. For the CDR3, the DNA is TGTGCCAGCAGTTTCAGAGATGGCAAAAACATTCAGTACTTC.